This T cell receptor (beta chain) was sequenced for a study of neoadjuvant nivolumab and ipilimumab in lung cancer. CDR1 is KGHSH and CDR2 is LQKENI in the germline V gene. The CDR3 loop spans 18 amino acids. The trim removed 2 bases at V and 2 bases at J, leaving 12 bases unmatched. Libraries were prepared by immunoSEQ multiplex PCR; TCRdb keeps only in-frame clonotypes and omits some of them. The sample lists under 3,500 clones; about 90% were seen once. The TCR was taken from an adult with non-small cell lung cancer. The chain employs TRBV18 and TRBJ2-7, with 10 nucleotides matching TRBD2. Specimen: tumor tissue, collected after neoadjuvant nivolumab, alone or with ipilimumab, at or shortly before surgery. CDR3 nucleotide sequence: TGTGCCAGCTCACCAGCTCCCCTTTCTAGCGGGAGCCCCTACGAGCAGTACTTC. Translated: CASSPAPLSSGSPYEQYF.